The 32 T cell receptor beta chains reported below all come from one sample, sequenced in a study of spatial heterogeneity in lung cancer. MiXCR, run by TCRdb on the 5' RACE reads, gives a single entry per CDR3 protein. The sample carries tens of thousands of distinct CDR3 sequences, over 7% recorded once. Stated time point: blood at routine non-recurrence follow-up after resection. Source: PBMCs, taken at follow-up. Every receptor here comes from a female donor with early-stage non-small cell lung cancer.

The rearrangement joins TRBV20-1 to TRBJ1-2; tentatively, D is TRBD1 (5 bases). The CDR3 runs 16 residues. From germline, CDR1 is DFQATT and CDR2 SNEGSKA (reference sequence). With 0 bases removed from V and 0 bases from J, the gap between germline ends came to 14 bases. The CDR3 reads CSARDGQGLSNYGYTF. The DNA of the CDR3 is TGCAGTGCTAGAGATGGGCAGGGCCTCTCTAACTATGGCTACACCTTC.

This clonotype came up many times. This chain links TRBV20-1 with TRBJ1-5; 7 bases map to TRBD1. Germline CDR1 reads DFQATT; CDR2 reads SNEGSKA (reference sequence). The CDR3 is made up of 14 amino acids. The trim removed 1 base at V and 7 bases at J, leaving 7 bases unmatched. In DNA form, the CDR3 reads TGCAGTGCTAGAGGGGAGACAGGGCACCAGCCCCAGCATTTT. Translated: CSARGETGHQPQHF.

This clonotype was counted many times. V usage is TRBV20-1 and J usage is TRBJ2-5; no clear D gene. CDR3 length equals 12 residues. The germline gives CDR1 DFQATT, CDR2 SNEGSKA (reference sequence). The germline V and J ends were trimmed by 6 bases and 5 bases, with 13 bases remaining between them. CDR3 sequence: CSARRLSETQYF. CDR3 sequence (DNA): TGCAGTGCCAGGCGGCTAAGTGAGACCCAGTACTTC.

This clonotype was found many times. V gene TRBV11-3 combines with J gene TRBJ2-2; 8 nucleotides align to TRBD2. The CDR3 covers 14 residues. Trimming removed 1 base from V and 6 bases from J; junction bases left unmatched: 1. CDR1 SGHNT and CDR2 YENEEA come from the germline V gene. CDR3 in amino acids: CASSLVAGSGELFF. In nucleotides, the CDR3 is TGTGCCAGCAGCTTAGTAGCGGGATCCGGGGAGCTGTTTTTT.

This clonotype was detected many times. This chain joins TRBV29-1 and TRBJ1-1; 7 nucleotides agree with TRBD1. The CDR3 loop spans 16 amino acids. The ends lost 4 bases at V and 3 bases at J; junction bases unmatched: 14. The germline V gene has CDR1 SQVTM and CDR2 ANQGSEA. The CDR3 loop is CSVVRDSNWDDTEAFF. Written as DNA, the CDR3 is TGCAGCGTTGTACGGGACAGCAATTGGGATGACACTGAAGCTTTCTTT.

V and J are TRBV29-1 and TRBJ2-7, with D perhaps TRBD2 (5 bases). This CDR3 is 13 amino acids long. The V end lost 0 bases, the J end lost 4 bases, and 10 bases lay between the germline ends. The germline CDR1 and CDR2 sequences are SQVTM and ANQGSEA. CDR3 amino acids: CSVEDEGKYEQYF. CDR3 sequence (DNA): TGCAGCGTTGAAGATGAGGGCAAGTACGAGCAGTACTTC.

The chain's CDR3 is CASSGSGPNTGELFF. The DNA for the CDR3 is TGCGCCAGCAGCGGTAGCGGGCCAAACACCGGGGAGCTGTTTTTT. The rearrangement joins TRBV5-1 to TRBJ2-2; 7 positions match TRBD2. CDR1 and CDR2 from the germline V gene are SGHRS and YFSETQ. Germline trimming cut 4 bases from V and 2 bases from J; bases unmatched to any gene: 5. The CDR3 has 15 residues.

This clonotype has ten or more counts. The rearrangement uses TRBV5-6 and TRBJ2-1; TRBD1 agrees at 7 bases. Germline V CDR1 and CDR2: SGHDT, YYEEEE. The CDR3 is made up of 14 amino acids. V lost 3 bases to trimming and J lost 4 bases; unmatched junction nucleotides: 4. The CDR3 sequence is CASSSWTGYNEQFF. The CDR3 DNA sequence: TGTGCCAGCAGCTCTTGGACAGGTTACAATGAGCAGTTCTTC. The complete variable domain, with remaining parts taken from reference TRBV5-6 and TRBJ2-1, reads DAGVTQSPTHLIKTRGQQVTLRCSPKSGHDTVSWYQQALGQGPQFIFQYYEEEERQRGNFPDRFSGHQFPNYSSELNVNALLLGDSALYLCASSSWTGYNEQFFGPGTRLTVL.

This clonotype was picked up many times. One end of the junction does not line up with germline, which may come from a read error. V and J are TRBV4-1 and TRBJ1-5; D perhaps matches TRBD1 (5 bases). The CDR3 extends over 15 amino acids. Per germline, CDR1 MGHRA and CDR2 YSYEKL. Here the CDR3 reads CASSQESGWNQPQHF. The CDR3 DNA follows: TGCGCCAGCAGCCAAGAGTCAGGGTGGAATCAACCCCAGCATTTT.

This rearrangement joins TRBV25-1 to TRBJ2-2, with TRBD2 as a possible D gene (6 bases). CDR1 and CDR2 from the germline V gene are MGHDK and SYGVNS. With 9 bases removed from V and 3 bases from J, the gap between germline ends came to 14 bases. CDR3 length: 14 residues. This chain's CDR3 is CARVEGPDTGELFF. CDR3 DNA sequence: TGTGCCAGGGTGGAGGGTCCCGACACCGGGGAGCTGTTTTTT.

The chain has TRBV2 and TRBJ1-5; D remains unclear. This CDR3 has 14 amino acids. Germline V CDR1 and CDR2: SNHLY, FYNNEI. Trimming pared 0 bases from V and 7 bases from J, leaving 10 bases between. The CDR3 loop reads CASSEADGVQPQHF. The CDR3 DNA reads TGTGCCAGCAGTGAAGCGGATGGGGTGCAGCCCCAGCATTTT.

At least ten counts were recorded for this clonotype. The chain carries TRBV11-2 and TRBJ2-5; TRBD1 agrees at 8 bases. The germline CDR1 and CDR2 sequences are SGHAT and FQNNGV. Germline trimming cut 1 base from V and 5 bases from J; bases unmatched to any gene: 3. This CDR3 comprises 14 residues. CDR3 nucleotide sequence: TGTGCCAGCAGCTTAGGGACAGGGTCGGAGACCCAGTACTTC. Amino acid sequence: CASSLGTGSETQYF. The full variable domain, with the rest looked up from reference TRBV11-2 and TRBJ2-5, is EAGVAQSPRYKIIEKRQSVAFWCNPISGHATLYWYQQILGQGPKLLIQFQNNGVVDDSQLPKDRFSAERLKGVDSTLKIQPAKLEDSAVYLCASSLGTGSETQYFGPGTRLLVL.

This clonotype was seen ten or more times. The J gene is TRBJ2-7, the V gene TRBV5-1; D call uncertain. The CDR3 is 13 residues long. V was pared by 2 bases and J by 1 base, with 7 bases between. CDR1 is SGHRS and CDR2 is YFSETQ in the germline V gene. The CDR3 DNA reads TGCGCCAGCAGCTTAGTCGGATCCTACGAGCAGTACTTC. The encoded protein is CASSLVGSYEQYF.

The rearrangement uses TRBV7-9 and TRBJ2-1, with D hard to call. The V end was cut by 3 bases, the J end by 8 bases, with 11 bases between. Germline CDR1 is SEHNR and CDR2 is FQNEAQ (reference sequence). CDR3 length equals 13 residues. The CDR3 spells CASSLLGFHEQFF. The CDR3 coding sequence is TGTGCCAGCAGCTTGTTGGGGTTCCATGAGCAGTTCTTC.

This clonotype was picked up many times. The chain employs TRBV27 and TRBJ2-3; D is unresolved. The CDR3 consists of 16 residues. From germline, CDR1 is MNHEY and CDR2 SMNVEV (reference sequence). Trimming removed 2 bases at V and 2 bases at J, with 14 bases between. DNA of the CDR3: TGTGCCAGCAGTTTACGGGTACGGGCCTACACAGATACGCAGTATTTT. Amino acid sequence: CASSLRVRAYTDTQYF.

The sample holds many counts of this clonotype. This chain links TRBV25-1 with TRBJ2-5; TRBD2 aligns across 7 bases. J was trimmed by 4 bases and V by 4 bases; bases with no gene match: 9. Germline V gene sequence: CDR1 MGHDK, CDR2 SYGVNS. The CDR3 sequence is 15 residues long. CDR3 nucleotides: TGTGCCAGCAGTGCCTCCCGCGGGGGTGGAGAGACCCAGTACTTC. It translates to CASSASRGGGETQYF.

The chain has TRBV19 and TRBJ2-1; D gene uncertain. V lost 5 bases and J 7 bases, leaving 18 bases between the germline ends. The CDR3 contains 15 residues. CDR1 and CDR2 from the germline V gene are LNHDA and SQIVND (reference sequence). The CDR3 sequence is CASSDGREVGNEQFF. The DNA of the CDR3 is TGTGCCAGTAGTGATGGGCGAGAGGTCGGTAATGAGCAGTTCTTC. Supplemented by reference TRBV19 and TRBJ2-1, the full variable domain reads DGGITQSPKYLFRKEGQNVTLSCEQNLNHDAMYWYRQDPGQGLRLIYYSQIVNDFQKGDIAEGYSVSREKKESFPLTVTSAQKNPTAFYLCASSDGREVGNEQFFGPGTRLTVL.

The chain carries TRBV28 and TRBJ1-4; D not certain. Germline V gene lookup returns CDR1 MDHEN and CDR2 SYDVKM. The CDR3 totals 14 residues. V was trimmed by 2 bases and J by 5 bases, leaving 9 bases between them. The CDR3 here is CASSLTGGNEKLFF. The CDR3 bases are TGTGCCAGCAGTTTAACGGGAGGGAATGAAAAACTGTTTTTT.

To note about this clonotype: A read error may explain this, as a much larger clone is one base away. The J gene is TRBJ1-2, the V gene TRBV4-1; the match to TRBD1 covers 8 bases. This CDR3 is built from 15 residues. CDR1 MGHRA and CDR2 YSYEKL come from the germline V gene. This CDR3 is CASSPRGQENYGYAF. The CDR3 coding sequence is TGCGCCAGCAGCCCAAGGGGACAGGAAAACTATGGCTACGCCTTC.

There are many counts of this clonotype. V gene TRBV6-6 combines with J gene TRBJ2-7; 7 positions agree with TRBD1. The CDR3 is 13 residues long. Germline CDR1 reads MNHNY; CDR2 reads SVGAGI (reference sequence). V lost 6 bases, J lost 3 bases, and 5 bases stayed unmatched. The CDR3 DNA sequence: TGTGCCAGCAGGGGGACAGACGTCTACGAGCAGTACTTC. Amino acid sequence: CASRGTDVYEQYF.

At least ten counts were recorded for this clonotype. V is TRBV2 and J is TRBJ1-4, with 10 bases that match TRBD1. The length of the CDR3 is 17 residues. The V and J ends lost 4 bases and 8 bases, in that order; junction bases with no gene match: 13. The germline V gene has CDR1 SNHLY and CDR2 FYNNEI. The CDR3 sequence: CASSGGQGRGLGEKLFF. In nucleotides, the CDR3 is TGTGCCAGCAGTGGGGGACAGGGGAGAGGACTGGGGGAAAAACTGTTTTTT.

Only a few counts were recorded for this clonotype. The chain couples TRBV7-9 to TRBJ2-4; the match to TRBD2 covers 11 bases. J lost 9 bases, V lost 5 bases, and 6 bases had no gene match. The CDR3 extends over 14 amino acids. Looked up from germline, CDR1 is SEHNR and CDR2 is FQNEAQ (reference sequence). This CDR3 is CASSPGLAEGIQYF. The CDR3 nucleotides are TGTGCCAGCAGCCCGGGACTAGCGGAGGGCATTCAGTACTTC.

V and J are TRBV27 and TRBJ1-5; TRBD1 matches 9 bases. The CDR3 is made up of 15 amino acids. Looked up from germline, CDR1 is MNHEY and CDR2 is SMNVEV (reference sequence). In DNA form, the CDR3 reads TGTGCTTCTGGGACAGGGTATGGGGGCAATCAGCCCCAGCATTTT. Amino acid sequence: CASGTGYGGNQPQHF.

This clonotype was recorded many times. This chain connects TRBV20-1 to TRBJ2-5, with D possibly being TRBD1 or TRBD2 (5 bases each). Trimming left V 0 bases short and J 3 bases short, with 17 bases between. Germline V lookup: CDR1 DFQATT, CDR2 SNEGSKA (reference sequence). This CDR3 is 16 amino acids long. CDR3 loop: CSARDLRSGGEETQYF. CDR3 in DNA: TGCAGTGCTAGAGATTTGAGGAGTGGGGGAGAAGAGACCCAGTACTTC.

This clonotype showed up many times. This chain connects TRBV6-2 or TRBV6-3 to TRBJ2-3, with TRBD2 matching over 11 bases. J lost 0 bases, V lost 4 bases, and 6 bases had no gene match. This CDR3 is built from 17 residues. Germline CDR1 MNHEY, CDR2 SVGEGT. Here the CDR3 DNA reads TGTGCCAGCAGTTTCCCGACTAGCGGGAAGAGCACAGATACGCAGTATTTT. Amino acid sequence: CASSFPTSGKSTDTQYF.

This clonotype was picked up many times. This chain links TRBV28 with TRBJ2-3; no clear D. This CDR3 has 16 residues. Trimming pared 5 bases from V and 1 base from J, leaving 16 bases between. Germline V gene data show CDR1 as MDHEN and CDR2 as SYDVKM. CDR3 nucleotides: TGTGCCAGCAGTCAGACCCGGCTTTCGGGCACAGATACGCAGTATTTT. It codes for CASSQTRLSGTDTQYF.

This clonotype was seen repeatedly, ten times or more. Written as DNA, the CDR3 is TGTGCCAGCAGCTTAACTAGCGGGATTGACCACAATGAGCAGTTCTTC. Its translation is CASSLTSGIDHNEQFF. This rearrangement joins TRBV7-8 to TRBJ2-1; 10 bases align to TRBD2. CDR1 is SGHVS, CDR2 FQNEAQ, per germline. Germline trimming cut 2 bases from V and 5 bases from J; bases unmatched to any gene: 6. This CDR3 is 16 amino acids long.

This rearrangement joins TRBV7-9 to TRBJ1-2; no firm D call. The CDR3 sequence is 13 residues long. Per the germline V gene, CDR1 is SEHNR and CDR2 is FQNEAQ (reference sequence). Trimming cost V 3 bases and J 5 bases, with 10 bases left between them. The DNA of the CDR3 is TGTGCCAGCAGCTTCGAGGCTAGTTATGGCTACACCTTC. Its translation is CASSFEASYGYTF. Full variable domain (outside the CDR3, taken from reference TRBV7-9 and TRBJ1-2): DTGVSQNPRHKITKRGQNVTFRCDPISEHNRLYWYRQTLGQGPEFLTYFQNEAQLEKSRLLSDRFSAERPKGSFSTLEIQRTEQGDSAMYLCASSFEASYGYTFGSGTRLTVV.

The chain employs TRBV7-6 and TRBJ1-1; D is undetermined. CDR1 is SGHVS and CDR2 is FNYEAQ in the germline V gene. The CDR3 loop spans 14 amino acids. V lost 7 bases to trimming and J lost 0 bases, with 12 bases between them. This CDR3 reads CASTRLRMNTEAFF. The CDR3 DNA is TGTGCCAGCACCCGACTAAGAATGAACACTGAAGCTTTCTTT. The entire variable domain, with the rest obtained from reference TRBV7-6 and TRBJ1-1, is as follows: GAGVSQSPRYKVTKRGQDVALRCDPISGHVSLYWYRQALGQGPEFLTYFNYEAQQDKSGLPNDRFSAERPEGSISTLTIQRTEQRDSAMYRCASTRLRMNTEAFFGQGTRLTVV.

Ten or more counts support this clonotype. This chain uses TRBV6-5 with TRBJ2-7; 7 bases map to TRBD2. The CDR3 totals 15 residues. The J segment lost 0 bases and the V segment lost 5 bases, leaving 7 bases of the junction unmatched. CDR1 is MNHEY and CDR2 is SVGAGI in the germline V gene. The CDR3 DNA follows: TGTGCCAGCAGTAAGCGGGGCAGAAGCTCCTACGAGCAGTACTTC. The encoded protein is CASSKRGRSSYEQYF.

This sequence joins TRBV20-1 and TRBJ2-2, with 12 bases aligning to TRBD2. The CDR3 has 16 residues. Germline V lookup: CDR1 DFQATT, CDR2 SNEGSKA (reference sequence). J was trimmed by 2 bases and V by 5 bases; bases with no gene match: 6. The CDR3 coding sequence is TGCAGTGCTTCCATGGGACTAGCGGGCAACACCGGGGAGCTGTTTTTT. It codes for CSASMGLAGNTGELFF.

This clonotype has a count of ten or more. This chain connects TRBV6-1 to TRBJ1-6, with D hard to call. This CDR3 has 14 amino acids. V gave up 11 bases and J gave up 0 bases, with 11 bases separating them. The germline V gene encodes CDR1 MNHNS and CDR2 SASEGT. CDR3 sequence reads: CASLSDSYNSPLHF. In nucleotides, the CDR3 is TGTGCCTCCTTGTCCGACTCCTATAATTCACCCCTCCACTTT.